These 28 T cell receptor beta chains originate from one sample sequenced in a study of cytomegalovirus exposure and HLA in healthy donors. PCR amplification relied on 60 Vbeta primers (plus 13 Jbeta primers). The assay was immunoSEQ multiplex PCR, and TCRdb's table has in-frame clones only and misses some. The ten most abundant clones cover approximately 1.1% of a sample with some 82,000 clones. The sample was PBMCs. These receptor sequences come from a woman aged 30 to 39 in good health and CMV-seronegative.

This chain joins TRBV6-5 and TRBJ1-1; D might be TRBD1 (6 bases). V was cut by 4 bases and J by 8 bases, with 14 bases left in between. Germline lookup yields CDR1 MNHEY and CDR2 SVGAGI. The CDR3 contains 13 residues. CDR3 sequence reads: CASSSPPGTEAFF. DNA for the CDR3: TGTGCCAGCAGTTCCCCCCCCGGGACAGAAGCTTTCTTT.

The genes are TRBV15 and TRBJ2-7, with D possibly TRBD2 on 5 matching bases. V was trimmed by 0 bases and J by 7 bases, leaving 13 bases between them. The CDR3 spans 14 residues. Germline V gives CDR1 LNHNV, CDR2 YYDKDF (reference sequence). The CDR3 DNA sequence: TGTGCCACCAGCAGAGATCGAGGACTGGGGGAGCAGTACTTC. Translated, it gives CATSRDRGLGEQYF.

The V gene is TRBV7-2, the J gene TRBJ2-5; tentatively, D is TRBD2 (7 bases). V gave up 5 bases and J gave up 4 bases, with 20 bases separating them. The CDR3 consists of 16 residues. Germline assignment: CDR1 SGHTA and CDR2 FQGNSA. The CDR3 is CASSLRSGGGLETQYF. CDR3 coding DNA: TGTGCCAGCAGCCTGCGCTCGGGGGGCGGCCTAGAGACCCAGTACTTC.

The V gene is TRBV7-8, the J gene TRBJ2-2; 7 bases line up with TRBD1. The germline gives CDR1 SGHVS, CDR2 FQNEAQ. The CDR3 runs 15 residues. Trimming cost V 5 bases and J 4 bases; bases outside gene matches: 7. CDR3 sequence: CASSLWRQGTGELFF. CDR3 nucleotide sequence: TGTGCCAGCAGCCTCTGGCGACAGGGCACCGGGGAGCTGTTTTTT.

V is TRBV29-1 and J is TRBJ2-2; weak D call: TRBD2 (5 bases). The germline V and J ends were trimmed by 1 base and 8 bases, with 5 bases remaining between them. Germline CDR1 and CDR2: SQVTM and ANQGSEA. This CDR3 region has 11 residues. The CDR3 sequence: CSVEGGGELFF. CDR3 DNA sequence: TGCAGCGTTGAAGGAGGGGGGGAGCTGTTTTTT.

The genes are TRBV18 and TRBJ2-5, with D unclear. The V end was cut by 3 bases, the J end by 4 bases, with 12 bases between. Germline assignment: CDR1 KGHSH and CDR2 LQKENI. There are 14 residues in the CDR3. The CDR3 spells CASSPTGRRETQYF. In nucleotides, the CDR3 is TGTGCCAGCTCACCGACGGGTCGGAGAGAGACCCAGTACTTC. The variable domain in full, with the rest retrieved from reference TRBV18 and TRBJ2-5, is NAGVMQNPRHLVRRRGQEARLRCSPMKGHSHVYWYRQLPEEGLKFMVYLQKENIIDESGMPKERFSAEFPKEGPSILRIQQVVRGDSAAYFCASSPTGRRETQYFGPGTRLLVL.

This chain uses TRBV27 with TRBJ2-1, with no clear D. The CDR3 sequence is 14 residues long. Per germline, CDR1 MNHEY and CDR2 SMNVEV (reference sequence). The V gene lost 0 bases and the J gene lost 7 bases, with 10 bases spanning the gap. As DNA, the CDR3 is TGTGCCAGCAGTTTATCCCAGGCGTTTAATGAGCAGTTCTTC. It yields the protein CASSLSQAFNEQFF.

Note on this clone: Other nucleotide sequences in the sample specify the same CDR3. The CDR3 bases are TGCGCCAGCAGCCAGTCGGACAGGGCCCGCGATGGCTACACCTTC. Translated: CASSQSDRARDGYTF. The chain combines TRBV4-1 with TRBJ1-2, with 8 bases lining up with TRBD1. Germline trimming cut 3 bases from V and 6 bases from J; bases unmatched to any gene: 9. Germline V gene sequence: CDR1 MGHRA, CDR2 YSYEKL. This CDR3 is built from 15 residues.

The chain is built from TRBV5-6 and TRBJ2-7, with 15 nucleotides matching TRBD2. V lost 4 bases and J lost 0; bases outside the gene matches: 8. The germline gives CDR1 SGHDT, CDR2 YYEEEE. The CDR3 has 18 amino acids. CDR3 region: CASSKPGLAGGGSYEQYF. For the CDR3, the DNA is TGTGCCAGCAGCAAACCGGGACTAGCGGGAGGTGGCTCCTACGAGCAGTACTTC.

The chain employs TRBV2 and TRBJ1-1; 7 bases match TRBD1. Germline V gene lookup returns CDR1 SNHLY and CDR2 FYNNEI. V shed 11 bases, J shed 4 bases, and the junction held 16 bases outside the gene matches. CDR3 length: 15 amino acids. The CDR3 DNA reads TGTGCCTCCCCGGGGGCAGGGGGAATTGGCACTGAAGCTTTCTTT. Its protein is CASPGAGGIGTEAFF.

In DNA, the CDR3 is TGTGCCAGCAGCTTAGATTCGGCTAGTGGCTACACCTTC. This translates into CASSLDSASGYTF. J is TRBJ1-2 and V is TRBV7-6; D gene unclear. From germline, CDR1 is SGHVS and CDR2 FNYEAQ. CDR3 size: 13 residues. Between the trimmed V and J ends, which lost 1 base and 7 bases, there was a span of 10 bases.

The V gene is TRBV30, the J gene TRBJ2-7; 9 bases agree with TRBD1. Trimming removed 1 base from V and 2 bases from J; junction bases left unmatched: 9. This CDR3 region has 16 residues. Germline V gives CDR1 GTSNPN, CDR2 SVGIG (reference sequence). The CDR3 DNA follows: TGTGCCTGGAGTGATTGGGCCGGGACAGGGACCTACGAGCAGTACTTC. Translation gives CAWSDWAGTGTYEQYF.

The rearrangement joins TRBV30 to TRBJ1-1; D is possibly TRBD1 (6 bases). The CDR3 contains 13 residues. Trimming pared 4 bases from V and 4 bases from J, leaving 13 bases between. From germline, CDR1 is GTSNPN and CDR2 SVGIG (reference sequence). Here the CDR3 DNA reads TGTGCCTGGATGGTGGACAGAGGCACTGAAGCTTTCTTT. It encodes CAWMVDRGTEAFF.

The J gene is TRBJ1-1, the V gene TRBV19; D is ambiguous. Between the trimmed V and J ends, which lost 5 bases and 6 bases, there was a span of 16 bases. Germline V lookup: CDR1 LNHDA, CDR2 SQIVND (reference sequence). The CDR3 is made up of 14 amino acids. CDR3 nucleotide sequence: TGTGCCAGTAGTCCCTTAGTCGCAGCGGCTGAAGCTTTCTTT. Translated: CASSPLVAAAEAFF.

This chain uses TRBV6-6 with TRBJ1-1; unclear D gene. Trimming cost V 5 bases and J 6 bases, with 13 bases left between them. Germline-derived CDR1 and CDR2 are MNHNY and SVGAGI (reference sequence). The CDR3 runs 13 residues. CDR3 coding DNA: TGTGCCAGCAGTGCCGGGTATGGCGCTGAAGCTTTCTTT. It is translated as CASSAGYGAEAFF.

The J gene is TRBJ1-1, the V gene TRBV10-2; D may be TRBD1 (5 bases). This CDR3 contains 14 residues. Germline values: CDR1 WSHSY, CDR2 SAAADI. V lost 0 bases, J lost 6 bases, and 11 bases lay in between. Here the CDR3 reads CASSESGTGAEAFF. In nucleotides, the CDR3 is TGCGCCAGCAGTGAGTCGGGGACGGGGGCTGAAGCTTTCTTT.

The rearrangement uses TRBV2 and TRBJ1-1, with D perhaps matching TRBD1 (5 bases). Germline values: CDR1 SNHLY, CDR2 FYNNEI. The CDR3 contains 15 residues. V was cut by 6 bases and J by 0 bases, with 14 bases left in between. The CDR3, as DNA: TGTGCCAGCAGCGTCTACAGGAACATGAACACTGAAGCTTTCTTT. It codes for CASSVYRNMNTEAFF. Drawing the rest from reference TRBV2 and TRBJ1-1, the complete variable domain is EPEVTQTPSHQVTQMGQEVILRCVPISNHLYFYWYRQILGQKVEFLVSFYNNEISEKSEIFDDQFSVERPDGSNFTLKIRSTKLEDSAMYFCASSVYRNMNTEAFFGQGTRLTVV.

This chain uses TRBV5-6 with TRBJ2-1; TRBD2 might be the D (5 bases). V lost 3 bases to trimming and J lost 6 bases, with 16 bases between them. The CDR3 is made up of 15 amino acids. CDR1 is SGHDT and CDR2 is YYEEEE in the germline V gene. CDR3 region: CASSSDWNGFNEQFF. The CDR3 nucleotides are TGTGCCAGCAGCTCGGACTGGAACGGTTTCAATGAGCAGTTCTTC.

The chain employs TRBV18 and TRBJ1-2; D remains ambiguous. V was trimmed by 4 bases and J by 6 bases, leaving 18 bases between them. The CDR3 runs 15 residues. The germline V gene has CDR1 KGHSH and CDR2 LQKENI. CDR3 amino acids: CASSRPSGRVDGYTF. DNA for the CDR3: TGTGCCAGCTCACGCCCCTCCGGGAGAGTTGATGGCTACACCTTC.

The rearrangement joins TRBV6-1 to TRBJ2-3; 10 nucleotides line up with TRBD2. Germline-derived CDR1 and CDR2 are MNHNS and SASEGT. CDR3 size: 16 residues. Germline trimming cut 0 bases from V and 1 base from J; bases unmatched to any gene: 1. CDR3 amino acids: CASSEALAGGTDTQYF. In DNA, the CDR3 is TGTGCCAGCAGTGAAGCGCTAGCGGGGGGCACAGATACGCAGTATTTT.

With regard to this clone: One end of the junction is discordant with germline, which a read error may explain. The gene calls are TRBV19 and TRBJ2-3, with 12 bases matching TRBD2. The V gene's germline CDR1 is LNHDA and CDR2 SQIVND (reference sequence). CDR3 length: 17 residues. CDR3 bases: TGTGCCAGTAGTTCATTTGGGGGACTAGCGGGCACAGATAAGCAGTATTTT. Translating it yields CASSSFGGLAGTDKQYF.

This rearrangement joins TRBV6-5 to TRBJ2-7, with D possibly matching TRBD2 (8 bases). Trimming stripped 7 bases from V and 6 bases from J, with 16 bases between. CDR3 length equals 13 residues. The germline gives CDR1 MNHEY, CDR2 SVGAGI. As DNA, the CDR3 is TGTGCCAGCACCCCGGGAGGGGGCAGCGAGCAGTACTTC. Its protein is CASTPGGGSEQYF.

V is TRBV30 and J is TRBJ1-5, with TRBD1 matching over 10 bases. This CDR3 has 15 amino acids. The V gene's germline CDR1 is GTSNPN and CDR2 SVGIG (reference sequence). With V trimmed by 1 base and J by 6 bases, 6 bases remained unmatched. The CDR3 DNA sequence: TGTGCCTGGAGTGGGGACAGGGGTTTCAGTCAGCCCCAGCATTTT. Translated, it gives CAWSGDRGFSQPQHF.

V and J are TRBV6-6 and TRBJ1-5, with D possibly being TRBD1 (5 bases). Trimming cost V 8 bases and J 5 bases, with 10 bases left between them. CDR1 and CDR2 from the germline V gene are MNHNY and SVGAGI (reference sequence). The CDR3 is 12 amino acids. The CDR3 DNA reads TGTGCCAGCGCGACCAGGGATCAGCCCCAGCATTTT. Protein product: CASATRDQPQHF.

CDR3 region: CASALTSQGARTEAFF. DNA of the CDR3: TGTGCCAGCGCACTTACATCTCAGGGGGCGCGCACTGAAGCTTTCTTT. This chain uses TRBV18 with TRBJ1-1; 8 bases match TRBD1. Unmatched junction bases numbered 15, after V lost 8 bases and J lost 4 bases. Germline assignment: CDR1 KGHSH and CDR2 LQKENI. There are 16 residues in the CDR3.

The chain recombines TRBV4-2 with TRBJ1-2, with 7 bases matching TRBD1. Germline V CDR1 and CDR2: LGHNA, YNFKEQ. The ends lost 9 bases at V and 8 bases at J; junction bases unmatched: 18. The CDR3 runs 15 residues. The CDR3 here is CASSTTLLTGDGYTF. In nucleotides, the CDR3 is TGTGCCAGTTCAACCACCCTACTAACAGGGGACGGCTACACCTTC.

This chain connects TRBV5-6 to TRBJ2-2; D is perhaps TRBD1 (6 bases). The CDR3 extends over 15 amino acids. CDR1 is SGHDT, CDR2 YYEEEE, per germline. The V gene lost 0 bases and the J gene lost 3 bases, with 9 bases spanning the gap. The CDR3: CASSLGGQDTGELFF. CDR3 coding DNA: TGTGCCAGCAGCTTGGGGGGACAAGACACCGGGGAGCTGTTTTTT.

The chain is built from TRBV7-9 and TRBJ1-2; maybe TRBD1 (6 bases). The V gene lost 5 bases and the J gene lost 2 bases, with 12 bases spanning the gap. The length of the CDR3 is 14 residues. Germline CDR1 reads SEHNR; CDR2 reads FQNEAQ (reference sequence). The CDR3 sequence: CASSRTGINYGYTF. Here the CDR3 DNA reads TGTGCCAGCAGCCGTACAGGGATAAACTATGGCTACACCTTC.